The following is a T cell receptor beta chain sequence with its context. Repertoires were generated with immunoSEQ multiplex PCR, while TCRdb's copy carries only in-frame clones and drops some. In the table there are 110,000 or so clones, 75% to 80% of which are singletons. The V gene's germline CDR1 is LNHDA and CDR2 SQIVND (reference sequence). This CDR3 region has 15 residues. Trimming took off 6 bases at V and 4 bases at J, with 16 bases between the two ends. This sample is drawn from a study of blood T cell repertoires in COVID-19. Turning to the study itself: T cells, B-cell-depleted T cells, or PBMCs provided the cDNA or gDNA that served as material.

The rearrangement links TRBV19 to TRBJ1-3, with a tentative D call TRBD1 (5 bases). This TCR derives from a human donor in a cohort sampled during active COVID-19. Sequenced material: peripheral blood. In DNA form, the CDR3 reads TGTGCCAGTAGCCGTGGGGCTGGCGCGGGAAACACCATATATTTT. Protein product: CASSRGAGAGNTIYF. The full variable domain, with the rest looked up from reference TRBV19 and TRBJ1-3, is DGGITQSPKYLFRKEGQNVTLSCEQNLNHDAMYWYRQDPGQGLRLIYYSQIVNDFQKGDIAEGYSVSREKKESFPLTVTSAQKNPTAFYLCASSRGAGAGNTIYFGEGSWLTVV.